These 21 T cell receptor beta chains came from one sample sequenced in a study of T cells in Graves' hyperthyroidism and ophthalmopathy. Researchers amplified the TCR beta CDR3 regions from RNA transcripts. TCR CDR3 underwent first-round RT-PCR with the HTBI primer set. TCRdb re-analysed the multiplex PCR reads in MiXCR, keeping a single row per CDR3 protein. The table records 530,000 or so distinct CDR3 sequences, roughly 50% of them present only once. The sequencing input was peripheral blood or thyroid tissue (not recorded which). These TCRs come from a woman aged 18-30 years with Graves' hyperthyroidism.

This chain uses TRBV7-9 with TRBJ2-7; 10 bases agree with TRBD1. The CDR3 totals 17 residues. The J segment lost 4 bases and the V segment lost 5 bases, leaving 14 bases of the junction unmatched. CDR1 is SEHNR and CDR2 is FQNEAQ in the germline V gene (reference sequence). The chain's CDR3 is CASSPDSTDRGAYEQYF. The CDR3 coding sequence is TGTGCCAGCAGCCCGGATTCCACGGACAGGGGGGCGTACGAGCAGTACTTC.

Comments on this clonotype: Since a much larger clone is just one base distant, this may be a read error. The chain has TRBV19 and TRBJ1-3, with 7 positions matching TRBD1. The CDR3 totals 20 residues. Germline V CDR1 and CDR2: LNHDA, SQIVND (reference sequence). The trim removed 5 bases at V and 0 bases at J, leaving 19 bases unmatched. The CDR3 loop reads CASSVSGTVPFFASGNTIYF. The DNA for the CDR3 is TGTGCCAGTAGTGTGTCGGGGACAGTTCCCTTCTTTGCCTCTGGAAACACCATATATTTT.

This clonotype was detected many times. The V call is TRBV6-5, the J call TRBJ1-1, with D maybe TRBD1 (5 bases). Looked up from germline, CDR1 is MNHEY and CDR2 is SVGAGI. V lost 4 bases to trimming and J lost 13 bases, with 28 bases between them. The CDR3 sequence is 16 residues long. The CDR3 here is CASSSLYRPDSRRDFF. CDR3 sequence (DNA): TGTGCCAGCAGTTCCCTTTACAGGCCTGACTCGAGAAGAGATTTCTTT.

This clonotype was counted many times. The J gene is TRBJ1-1, the V gene TRBV5-1; a possible D gene is TRBD1 (5 bases). The V end was cut by 4 bases, the J end by 4 bases, with 17 bases between. The CDR3 extends over 15 amino acids. Per the germline V gene, CDR1 is SGHRS and CDR2 is YFSETQ. CDR3 sequence: CASSDLTALSTEAFF. In DNA form, the CDR3 reads TGCGCCAGCAGCGATTTGACAGCTCTGAGCACTGAAGCTTTCTTT. Full variable domain (rest looked up from reference TRBV5-1 and TRBJ1-1): KAGVTQTPRYLIKTRGQQVTLSCSPISGHRSVSWYQQTPGQGLQFLFEYFSETQRNKGNFPGRFSGRQFSNSRSEMNVSTLELGDSALYLCASSDLTALSTEAFFGQGTRLTVV.

This clonotype showed up many times. The chain uses TRBV14 and TRBJ2-2; unclear D gene. From germline, CDR1 is SGHDN and CDR2 FVKESK. Trimming cost V 1 base and J 4 bases, with 7 bases left between them. CDR3 length equals 14 residues. The CDR3 here is CASSQAIATGELFF. The CDR3 nucleotides are TGTGCCAGCAGCCAAGCTATTGCCACCGGGGAGCTGTTTTTT. The full variable domain, with the rest looked up from reference TRBV14 and TRBJ2-2, is EAGVTQFPSHSVIEKGQTVTLRCDPISGHDNLYWYRRVMGKEIKFLLHFVKESKQDESGMPNNRFLAERTGGTYSTLKVQPAELEDSGVYFCASSQAIATGELFFGEGSRLTVL.

This clonotype was seen only once. The genes are TRBV10-3 and TRBJ1-3; D not resolved. Trimming removed 2 bases at V and 0 bases at J, with 11 bases between. The CDR3 has 16 residues. Germline assignment: CDR1 ENHRY and CDR2 SYGVKD. The CDR3 region has the DNA TGTGCCATCAGTGAGGTGCAGTCTCTCTCTGGAAACACCATATATTTT. Its translation: CAISEVQSLSGNTIYF.

The chain uses TRBV3-1 and TRBJ2-7; D unresolved. Trimming removed 0 bases from V and 6 bases from J, with 9 bases in between. Germline-derived CDR1 and CDR2 are LGHDT and YNNKEL (reference sequence). CDR3 size: 13 residues. CDR3 in DNA: TGTGCCAGCAGCCAAGACCGCGAACTCGAGCAGTACTTC. It encodes CASSQDRELEQYF.

This chain connects TRBV5-1 to TRBJ2-2, with 13 bases lining up with TRBD2. V shed 2 bases, J shed 11 bases, and the junction held 6 bases outside the gene matches. The CDR3 has 15 amino acids. Germline V gene sequence: CDR1 SGHRS, CDR2 YFSETQ. The CDR3 DNA reads TGCGCCAGCAGCTTCGGACTAGCGGGAGAGGGTGAGCTGTTTTTT. Residues: CASSFGLAGEGELFF.

This clonotype was seen ten or more times. The chain combines TRBV12-5 with TRBJ1-2; D call uncertain. The V end was cut by 0 bases, the J end by 4 bases, with 12 bases between. The CDR3 is 15 amino acids. CDR1 is LGHNT and CDR2 is FRNRAP in the germline V gene. CDR3 bases: TGTGCTAGTGGTTTGGTACCCCAGGCTGGCTATGGCTACACCTTC. It encodes CASGLVPQAGYGYTF.

V and J are TRBV7-6 and TRBJ1-3, with 7 bases aligning to TRBD1. The CDR3 length is 16 residues. Per the germline V gene, CDR1 is SGHVS and CDR2 is FNYEAQ. After removal of 4 bases from V and 0 bases from J, the junction contained 6 bases not matched to a gene. CDR3 bases: TGTGCCAGCAGCTCTGGGCCAGGGGGCTCTGGAAACACCATATATTTT. This translates into CASSSGPGGSGNTIYF.

The rearrangement links TRBV13 to TRBJ2-5; 8 bases line up with TRBD1. Per the germline V gene, CDR1 is PRHDT and CDR2 is FYEKMQ (reference sequence). This CDR3 has 12 residues. The DNA of the CDR3 is TGTGCTGCACACAGGGACAGGCAGACCCAGTACTTC. Encoded protein: CAAHRDRQTQYF.

In DNA, the CDR3 is TGTGCCAGCAGAAAGACAGGCCGGGAAAACTATGGCTACACCTTC. It codes for CASRKTGRENYGYTF. The V and J genes are TRBV25-1 and TRBJ1-2; the D gene is possibly TRBD1 (6 bases). Trimming cost V 6 bases and J 2 bases, with 16 bases left between them. CDR3 length equals 15 residues. Germline CDR1 is MGHDK and CDR2 is SYGVNS.

The rearrangement uses TRBV24-1 and TRBJ2-6; 7 nucleotides line up with TRBD1. Germline V gene lookup returns CDR1 KGHDR and CDR2 SFDVKD. The CDR3 is 15 residues long. V shed 6 bases, J shed 2 bases, and the junction held 3 bases outside the gene matches. CDR3 sequence reads: CATSKGQAGANVLTF. CDR3 DNA: TGTGCCACCAGTAAAGGACAGGCTGGGGCCAACGTCCTGACTTTC.

The chain carries TRBV4-1 and TRBJ1-2; 7 nucleotides agree with TRBD1. CDR1 MGHRA and CDR2 YSYEKL come from the germline V gene. CDR3 size: 15 residues. V lost 5 bases and J lost 4; bases outside the gene matches: 10. The CDR3 reads CASSARDGTVYGYTF. DNA of the CDR3: TGCGCCAGCAGCGCCCGGGACGGGACAGTCTATGGCTACACCTTC.

The chain employs TRBV24-1 and TRBJ1-5; 7 nucleotides align to TRBD1. The CDR3 runs to 17 residues. CDR1 and CDR2 (germline): KGHDR, SFDVKD. The trim removed 1 base at V and 0 bases at J, leaving 5 bases unmatched. The CDR3 nucleotides read TGTGCCACCAGTGATTTTCGCGGGACAGATAGCAATCAGCCCCAGCATTTT. Translated: CATSDFRGTDSNQPQHF.

This clonotype appeared many times. The CDR3 spells CASSAGRATEAFF. The CDR3 DNA reads TGTGCCAGCAGTGCCGGCAGGGCCACTGAAGCTTTCTTT. The chain combines TRBV2 with TRBJ1-1, with D tentatively TRBD1 (5 bases). This CDR3 is 13 amino acids long. V shed 4 bases and J shed 4 bases, with 10 bases lying between them. CDR1 is SNHLY, CDR2 FYNNEI, per germline.

At least ten counts were recorded for this clonotype. V is TRBV19 and J is TRBJ1-1; no reliable D call. Per the germline V gene, CDR1 is LNHDA and CDR2 is SQIVND (reference sequence). Trimming stripped 7 bases from V and 4 bases from J, with 10 bases between. This CDR3 has 12 residues. In DNA, the CDR3 is TGTGCCAGTAACTCAAGGACCACTGAAGCTTTCTTT. Its protein product is CASNSRTTEAFF. The full variable domain, completed using reference TRBV19 and TRBJ1-1, is DGGITQSPKYLFRKEGQNVTLSCEQNLNHDAMYWYRQDPGQGLRLIYYSQIVNDFQKGDIAEGYSVSREKKESFPLTVTSAQKNPTAFYLCASNSRTTEAFFGQGTRLTVV.

This clonotype was found many times. This chain joins TRBV13 and TRBJ2-7; 7 bases are a match to TRBD2. Unmatched junction bases numbered 5, after V lost 9 bases and J lost 0 bases. The CDR3 consists of 13 residues. CDR1 PRHDT and CDR2 FYEKMQ come from the germline V gene (reference sequence). CDR3 DNA: TGTGCCAGTGCCAGACTAGCCTCCTACGAGCAGTACTTC. Its protein is CASARLASYEQYF.

The rearrangement uses TRBV12-3 or TRBV12-4 and TRBJ1-2, with 7 bases identical to TRBD1. The junction had 9 bases not matched to a gene; V was cut back by 3 bases and J by 8 bases. The CDR3 covers 14 residues. Here the CDR3 DNA reads TGTGCCAGCAGTTTCCAGGGGGAGGGTGACGGCTACACCTTC. Amino acid sequence: CASSFQGEGDGYTF.

This clonotype was found many times. The chain employs TRBV12-3 or TRBV12-4 and TRBJ1-1; 8 positions match TRBD1. V was pared by 8 bases and J by 2 bases, with 4 bases of the junction left unmatched. The CDR3 runs 13 residues. The DNA for the CDR3 is TGTGCCAGCTTGGACAGGGTTAACACTGAAGCTTTCTTT. Encoded protein: CASLDRVNTEAFF.

In its sample, this clonotype was seen a few times. The chain couples TRBV29-1 to TRBJ1-2, with D possibly matching TRBD1 (5 bases). CDR1 and CDR2 from the germline V gene are SQVTM and ANQGSEA. CDR3 length: 12 amino acids. V was shortened by 8 bases and J by 7 bases, with 17 bases between the two germline ends. CDR3 region: CSLRQWGRGYTF. CDR3 nucleotides: TGCAGCTTAAGACAGTGGGGTCGTGGCTACACCTTC.